A single sample gave rise to the 21 T cell receptor beta chains below, sequenced in a study of cytomegalovirus exposure and HLA in healthy donors. Both 60 Vbeta primers and 13 Jbeta primers went into the PCR. TCRdb's table, derived via immunoSEQ multiplex PCR, lists solely in-frame clones and lacks some. Altogether over 60,000 clones are present, around 66% being singletons, with the ten largest covering roughly 15%. The sequencing sample was made of PBMCs. These receptors came from a male donor in good health and CMV-seropositive.

This chain uses TRBV6-1 with TRBJ1-5; D call uncertain. Germline CDR1 is MNHNS and CDR2 is SASEGT. V lost 4 bases and J lost 5, with 12 bases in between. This CDR3 comprises 14 residues. DNA for the CDR3: TGTGCCAGCAGTGCATCAGGATCGTATCAGCCCCAGCATTTT. Its translation is CASSASGSYQPQHF.

In this sample, this clone turned up once. The chain combines TRBV19 with TRBJ2-7; the D gene is possibly TRBD1 (7 bases). Trimming took 9 bases from V and 3 from J, leaving 12 bases between them. CDR1 and CDR2 (germline): LNHDA, SQIVND (reference sequence). The CDR3 consists of 12 residues. In nucleotides, the CDR3 is TGTGCCAGCCAGGGGGGCCTCTACGAGCAGTACTTC. Protein product: CASQGGLYEQYF.

This clone has more than one count but fewer than ten. The chain combines TRBV30 with TRBJ1-1, with D possibly being TRBD1 (5 bases). The CDR3 runs 14 residues. The V gene's germline CDR1 is GTSNPN and CDR2 SVGIG (reference sequence). V was trimmed by 3 bases and J by 11 bases, leaving 22 bases between them. CDR3 sequence: CAWSPSRGAGGAFF. The CDR3 nucleotides read TGTGCCTGGAGCCCAAGTCGAGGGGCGGGAGGGGCTTTCTTT.

The chain is built from TRBV27 and TRBJ1-6, with TRBD1 matching over 8 bases. CDR3 size: 15 residues. Germline V gene sequence: CDR1 MNHEY, CDR2 SMNVEV (reference sequence). V was pared by 5 bases and J by 14 bases, with 14 bases of the junction left unmatched. CDR3 nucleotide sequence: TGTGCCAGCAGTCGGGACAGGACGGTCTCGGAAGCCCTCCACTTT. Its protein product is CASSRDRTVSEALHF.

The V gene is TRBV10-1, the J gene TRBJ2-1, with 9 bases matching TRBD2. The CDR3 is 16 amino acids. Germline trimming cut 1 base from V and 7 bases from J; bases unmatched to any gene: 8. Germline CDR1 reads WNHNN; CDR2 reads SYGVQD (reference sequence). CDR3 protein: CASSELRGGSRNEQFF. The CDR3 DNA sequence: TGCGCCAGCAGTGAGTTGCGGGGGGGCTCTCGGAATGAGCAGTTCTTC.

The genes are TRBV9 and TRBJ1-1; TRBD1 is a possible D gene (5 bases). The CDR3 totals 14 residues. The V end was cut by 4 bases, the J end by 1 base, with 11 bases between. Germline V lookup: CDR1 SGDLS, CDR2 YYNGEE. DNA of the CDR3: TGTGCCAGCAGCCCAGGGTTTCCGAACACTGAAGCTTTCTTT. This sequence encodes CASSPGFPNTEAFF.

V usage is TRBV27 and J usage is TRBJ1-5; 10 bases align to TRBD1. Germline V gene sequence: CDR1 MNHEY, CDR2 SMNVEV (reference sequence). Unmatched junction bases numbered 2, after V lost 8 bases and J lost 4 bases. The CDR3 loop spans 13 amino acids. The CDR3 here is CASRTGGNQPQHF. DNA of the CDR3: TGTGCCAGCCGGACAGGGGGTAATCAGCCCCAGCATTTT.

This clone appeared a few times. The chain is built from TRBV30 and TRBJ1-1; no reliable D call. V dropped 4 bases and J dropped 3 bases, with 6 bases sitting between them. Looked up from germline, CDR1 is GTSNPN and CDR2 is SVGIG (reference sequence). The CDR3 extends over 11 amino acids. CDR3 coding DNA: TGTGCCTGGAATCGGGACACTGAAGCTTTCTTT. Amino acids: CAWNRDTEAFF.

V and J are TRBV19 and TRBJ1-5, with a possible D match to TRBD1 (5 bases). The CDR3 has 14 residues. V lost 3 bases and J lost 4, with 10 bases in between. CDR1 and CDR2 (germline): LNHDA, SQIVND (reference sequence). The CDR3 nucleotides read TGTGCCAGTAGTATTACCCAGGGAAATCAGCCCCAGCATTTT. Its translation: CASSITQGNQPQHF.

The CDR3 DNA reads as TGTGCCAGCAGCTTAGCTGTCGCAGGGAACACTGAAGCTTTCTTT. It encodes CASSLAVAGNTEAFF. The rearrangement links TRBV7-2 to TRBJ1-1; D uncertain. Germline assignment: CDR1 SGHTA and CDR2 FQGNSA. The CDR3 loop spans 15 amino acids. V lost 0 bases and J lost 1, with 9 bases in between.

The chain combines TRBV2 with TRBJ2-1, with TRBD2 matching over 8 bases. The CDR3 is made up of 13 amino acids. V trimming: 8 bases; J trimming: 5 bases; junction bases outside the gene matches: 5. Germline CDR1 reads SNHLY; CDR2 reads FYNNEI. Here the CDR3 DNA reads TGTGCCAGCCTTCGGACTAGCAACAATGAGCAGTTCTTC. Translation gives CASLRTSNNEQFF.

The rearrangement joins TRBV19 to TRBJ1-4, with D possibly matching TRBD1 (5 bases). Trimming took off 5 bases at V and 5 bases at J, with 15 bases between the two ends. The CDR3 totals 15 residues. Germline CDR1 and CDR2: LNHDA and SQIVND (reference sequence). The CDR3 sequence: CASSSLGGTNEKLFF. As DNA, the CDR3 is TGTGCCAGTAGTTCACTTGGGGGGACGAATGAAAAACTGTTTTTT.

The V and J genes are TRBV5-4 and TRBJ2-7, with TRBD2 as a possible D gene (5 bases). This CDR3 is 13 amino acids long. V shed 6 bases and J shed 0 bases, with 10 bases lying between them. Germline values: CDR1 SGHNT, CDR2 YYREEE (reference sequence). The chain's CDR3 is CASKSGSSYEQYF. CDR3 nucleotide sequence: TGTGCCAGCAAGAGCGGTAGCTCCTACGAGCAGTACTTC. The full variable domain, with the rest looked up from reference TRBV5-4 and TRBJ2-7, is ETGVTQSPTHLIKTRGQQVTLRCSSQSGHNTVSWYQQALGQGPQFIFQYYREEENGRGNFPPRFSGLQFPNYSSELNVNALELDDSALYLCASKSGSSYEQYFGPGTRLTVT.

The chain carries TRBV29-1 and TRBJ2-2; 13 positions match TRBD2. Looked up from germline, CDR1 is SQVTM and CDR2 is ANQGSEA. Trimming removed 4 bases from V and 4 bases from J; junction bases left unmatched: 15. This CDR3 contains 19 residues. The DNA for the CDR3 is TGCAGCGTTGCTCGAGGGTTACTAGCGGGGGGGCTTAGCACCGGGGAGCTGTTTTTT. It translates to CSVARGLLAGGLSTGELFF.

This clone turned up a few times. The CDR3 protein is CASSLGTGNTEAFF. As DNA, the CDR3 is TGTGCCAGCAGCTTAGGGACAGGGAACACTGAAGCTTTCTTT. The chain carries TRBV7-6 and TRBJ1-1; TRBD1 agrees at 7 bases. Per germline, CDR1 SGHVS and CDR2 FNYEAQ. V trimming: 1 base; J trimming: 1 base; junction bases outside the gene matches: 0. There are 14 residues in the CDR3. Complete variable domain (other parts from reference TRBV7-6 and TRBJ1-1): GAGVSQSPRYKVTKRGQDVALRCDPISGHVSLYWYRQALGQGPEFLTYFNYEAQQDKSGLPNDRFSAERPEGSISTLTIQRTEQRDSAMYRCASSLGTGNTEAFFGQGTRLTVV.

The chain joins TRBV6-5 to TRBJ2-7; the match to TRBD2 covers 7 bases. Trimming cost V 6 bases and J 0 bases; bases outside gene matches: 5. In germline, CDR1 is MNHEY, CDR2 SVGAGI. CDR3 length equals 14 residues. CDR3 sequence: CASRRGGSSYEQYF. The DNA for the CDR3 is TGTGCCAGCAGACGCGGCGGGAGCTCCTACGAGCAGTACTTC.

The chain combines TRBV2 with TRBJ2-4; D is perhaps TRBD2 (6 bases). The germline V gene encodes CDR1 SNHLY and CDR2 FYNNEI. The CDR3 loop spans 16 amino acids. Trimming cost V 3 bases and J 3 bases, with 15 bases left between them. The CDR3 loop is CASSDSAAGFKNIQYF. In DNA, the CDR3 is TGTGCCAGCAGTGACAGTGCGGCGGGATTCAAAAACATTCAGTACTTC.

The V call is TRBV6-1, the J call TRBJ1-4; D is unresolved. The CDR3 loop spans 12 amino acids. V was clipped by 5 bases and J by 5 bases, with 6 bases between them. In germline, CDR1 is MNHNS, CDR2 SASEGT. The CDR3 sequence: CASSTGNEKLFF. The CDR3 region has the DNA TGTGCCAGCAGTACCGGGAATGAAAAACTGTTTTTT.

V usage is TRBV29-1 and J usage is TRBJ2-1, with 13 bases fitting TRBD2. The germline V gene has CDR1 SQVTM and CDR2 ANQGSEA. Germline trimming cut 6 bases from V and 6 bases from J; bases unmatched to any gene: 2. The CDR3 is made up of 13 amino acids. The CDR3 nucleotides read TGCAGCGTCACTAGCGGGGGGGCCAATGAGCAGTTCTTC. Translation: CSVTSGGANEQFF.

V is TRBV4-1 and J is TRBJ2-1; perhaps TRBD2 as D (5 bases). Germline values: CDR1 MGHRA, CDR2 YSYEKL. This CDR3 spans 14 amino acids. Trimming took 2 bases from V and 3 from J, leaving 8 bases between them. CDR3 DNA: TGCGCCAGCAGCCAAACTAGGGACTACAATGAGCAGTTCTTC. Protein sequence: CASSQTRDYNEQFF.

This clone has more than one count but fewer than ten. CDR3 protein: CASSRTSEGYNEQFF. As DNA, the CDR3 is TGTGCCAGCAGTCGCACTAGCGAGGGGTACAATGAGCAGTTCTTC. The rearrangement links TRBV5-4 to TRBJ2-1; 7 nucleotides agree with TRBD2. The CDR3 has 15 amino acids. J gave up 4 bases and V 5 bases, and 9 bases lay outside the gene matches. CDR1 and CDR2 from the germline V gene are SGHNT and YYREEE (reference sequence).